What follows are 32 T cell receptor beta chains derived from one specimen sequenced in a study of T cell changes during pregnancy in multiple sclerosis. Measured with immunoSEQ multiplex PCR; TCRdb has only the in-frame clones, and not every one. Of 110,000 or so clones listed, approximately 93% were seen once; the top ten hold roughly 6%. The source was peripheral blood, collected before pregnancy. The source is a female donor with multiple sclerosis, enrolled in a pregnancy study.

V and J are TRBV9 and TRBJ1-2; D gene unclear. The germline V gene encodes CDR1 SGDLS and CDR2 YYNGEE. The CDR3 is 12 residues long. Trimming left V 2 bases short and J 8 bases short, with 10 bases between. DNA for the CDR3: TGTGCCAGCAGCGTGGGCATGCAAGGCTACACCTTC. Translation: CASSVGMQGYTF.

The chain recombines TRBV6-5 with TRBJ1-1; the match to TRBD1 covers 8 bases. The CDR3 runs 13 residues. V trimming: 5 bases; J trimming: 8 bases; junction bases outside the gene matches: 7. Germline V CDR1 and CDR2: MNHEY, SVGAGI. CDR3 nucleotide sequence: TGTGCCAGCAGTAAGAACAGGGGGGCAGAAGCTTTCTTT. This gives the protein CASSKNRGAEAFF.

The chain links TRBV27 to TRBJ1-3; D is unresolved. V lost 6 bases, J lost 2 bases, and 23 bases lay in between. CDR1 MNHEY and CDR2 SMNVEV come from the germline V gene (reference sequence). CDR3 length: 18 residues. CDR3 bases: TGTGCCAGCAGGGACTCAAAGGGAGGGCAGGCGACTGGAAACACCATATATTTT. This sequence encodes CASRDSKGGQATGNTIYF.

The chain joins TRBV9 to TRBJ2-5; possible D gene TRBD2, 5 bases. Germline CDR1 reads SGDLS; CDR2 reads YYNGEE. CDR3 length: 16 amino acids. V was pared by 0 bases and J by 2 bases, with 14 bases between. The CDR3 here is CASSVASWAGQETQYF. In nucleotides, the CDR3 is TGTGCCAGCAGCGTAGCTTCTTGGGCGGGTCAAGAGACCCAGTACTTC.

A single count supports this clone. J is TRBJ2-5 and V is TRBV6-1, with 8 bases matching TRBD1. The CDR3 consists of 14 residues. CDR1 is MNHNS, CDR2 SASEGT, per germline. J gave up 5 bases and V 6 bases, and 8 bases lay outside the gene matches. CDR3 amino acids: CASRGQGAWETQYF. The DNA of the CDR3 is TGTGCCAGCAGGGGGCAGGGGGCTTGGGAGACCCAGTACTTC.

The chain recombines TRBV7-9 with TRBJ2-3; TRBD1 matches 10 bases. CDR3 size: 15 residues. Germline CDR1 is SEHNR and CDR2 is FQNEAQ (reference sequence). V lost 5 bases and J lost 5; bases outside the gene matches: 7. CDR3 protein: CASSLDRGHRDTQYF. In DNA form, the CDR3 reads TGTGCCAGCAGCCTCGACAGGGGGCACAGAGATACGCAGTATTTT.

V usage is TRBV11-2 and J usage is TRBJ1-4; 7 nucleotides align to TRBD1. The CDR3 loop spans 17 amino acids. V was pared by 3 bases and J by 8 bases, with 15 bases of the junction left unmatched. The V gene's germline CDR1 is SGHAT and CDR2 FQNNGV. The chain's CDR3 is CASSLPRDSLRPEKLFF. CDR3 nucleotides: TGTGCCAGCAGCTTGCCTCGGGACAGCCTGAGGCCCGAAAAACTGTTTTTT.

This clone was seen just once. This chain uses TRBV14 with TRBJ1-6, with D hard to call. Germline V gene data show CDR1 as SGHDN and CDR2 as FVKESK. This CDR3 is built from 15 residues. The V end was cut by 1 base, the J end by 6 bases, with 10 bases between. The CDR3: CASSQVPSGNSPLHF. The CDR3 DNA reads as TGTGCCAGCAGCCAAGTCCCCTCGGGTAATTCACCCCTCCACTTT.

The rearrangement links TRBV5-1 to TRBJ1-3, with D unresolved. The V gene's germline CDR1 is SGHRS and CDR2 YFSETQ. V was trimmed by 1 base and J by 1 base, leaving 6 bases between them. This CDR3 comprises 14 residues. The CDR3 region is CASSLTGSGNTIYF. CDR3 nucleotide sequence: TGCGCCAGCAGCTTGACGGGGTCTGGAAACACCATATATTTT.

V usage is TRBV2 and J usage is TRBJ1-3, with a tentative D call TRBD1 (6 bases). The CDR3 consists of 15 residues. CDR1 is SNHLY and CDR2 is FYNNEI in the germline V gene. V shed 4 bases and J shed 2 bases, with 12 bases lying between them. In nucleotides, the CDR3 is TGTGCCAGCAGTGTCATCAGGGGCGCTGGAAACACCATATATTTT. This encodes CASSVIRGAGNTIYF.

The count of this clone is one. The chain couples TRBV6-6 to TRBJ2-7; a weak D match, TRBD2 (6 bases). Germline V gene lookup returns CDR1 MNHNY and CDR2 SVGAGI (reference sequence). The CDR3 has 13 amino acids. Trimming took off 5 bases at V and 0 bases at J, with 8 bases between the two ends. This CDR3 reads CASSQTSSYEQYF. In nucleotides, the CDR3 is TGTGCCAGCAGTCAGACTAGCTCCTACGAGCAGTACTTC.

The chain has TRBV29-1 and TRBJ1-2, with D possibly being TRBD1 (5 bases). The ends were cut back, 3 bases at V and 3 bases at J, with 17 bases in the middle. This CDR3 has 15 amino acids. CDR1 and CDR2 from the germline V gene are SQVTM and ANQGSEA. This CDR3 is CSVDLGPPSDYGYTF. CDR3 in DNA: TGCAGCGTTGATCTGGGGCCTCCGAGCGACTATGGCTACACCTTC.

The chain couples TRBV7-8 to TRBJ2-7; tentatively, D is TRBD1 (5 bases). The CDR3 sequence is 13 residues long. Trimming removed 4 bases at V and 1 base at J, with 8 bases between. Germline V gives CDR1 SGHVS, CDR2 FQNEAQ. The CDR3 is CASSSDTSYEQYF. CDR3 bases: TGTGCCAGCAGCTCGGACACTTCCTACGAGCAGTACTTC.

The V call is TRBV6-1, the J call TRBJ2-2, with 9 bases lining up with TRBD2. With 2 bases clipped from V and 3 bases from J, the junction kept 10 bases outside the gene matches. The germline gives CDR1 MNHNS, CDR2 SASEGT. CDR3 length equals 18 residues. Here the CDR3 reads CASSELGLATRDTGELFF. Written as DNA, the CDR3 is TGTGCCAGCAGTGAATTAGGACTAGCGACCCGAGACACCGGGGAGCTGTTTTTT.

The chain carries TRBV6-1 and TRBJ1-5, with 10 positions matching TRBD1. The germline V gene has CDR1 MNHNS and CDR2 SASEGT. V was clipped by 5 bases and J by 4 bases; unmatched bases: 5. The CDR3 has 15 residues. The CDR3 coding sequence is TGTGCCAGCAGTACTGGACAGGGGGGAAATCAGCCCCAGCATTTT. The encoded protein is CASSTGQGGNQPQHF.

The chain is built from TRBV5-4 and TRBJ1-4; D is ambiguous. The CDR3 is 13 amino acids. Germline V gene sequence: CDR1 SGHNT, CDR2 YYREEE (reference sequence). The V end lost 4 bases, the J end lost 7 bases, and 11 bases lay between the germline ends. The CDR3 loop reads CASSPSGGEKLFF. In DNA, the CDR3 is TGTGCCAGCAGCCCCTCGGGAGGTGAAAAACTGTTTTTT. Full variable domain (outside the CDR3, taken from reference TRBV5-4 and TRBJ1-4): ETGVTQSPTHLIKTRGQQVTLRCSSQSGHNTVSWYQQALGQGPQFIFQYYREEENGRGNFPPRFSGLQFPNYSSELNVNALELDDSALYLCASSPSGGEKLFFGSGTQLSVL.

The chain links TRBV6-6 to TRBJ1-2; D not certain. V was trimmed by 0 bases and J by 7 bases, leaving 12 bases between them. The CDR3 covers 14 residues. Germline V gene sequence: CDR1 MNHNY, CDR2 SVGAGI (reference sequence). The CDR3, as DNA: TGTGCCAGCAGTTACTCAGGGTATGAGGGTGGCTACACCTTC. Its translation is CASSYSGYEGGYTF.

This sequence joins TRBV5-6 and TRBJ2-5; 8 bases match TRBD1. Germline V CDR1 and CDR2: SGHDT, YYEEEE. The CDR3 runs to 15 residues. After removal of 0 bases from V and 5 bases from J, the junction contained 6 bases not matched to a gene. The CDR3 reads CASSLAGGGAETQYF. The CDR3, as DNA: TGTGCCAGCAGCTTGGCAGGGGGCGGAGCGGAGACCCAGTACTTC. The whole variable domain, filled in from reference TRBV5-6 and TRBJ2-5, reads DAGVTQSPTHLIKTRGQQVTLRCSPKSGHDTVSWYQQALGQGPQFIFQYYEEEERQRGNFPDRFSGHQFPNYSSELNVNALLLGDSALYLCASSLAGGGAETQYFGPGTRLLVL.

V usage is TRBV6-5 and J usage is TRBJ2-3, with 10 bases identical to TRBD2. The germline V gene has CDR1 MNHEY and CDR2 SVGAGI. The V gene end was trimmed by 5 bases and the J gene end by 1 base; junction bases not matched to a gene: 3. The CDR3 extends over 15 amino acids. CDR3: CASSALAGGTDTQYF. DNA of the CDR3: TGTGCCAGCAGTGCCCTAGCGGGAGGCACAGATACGCAGTATTTT.

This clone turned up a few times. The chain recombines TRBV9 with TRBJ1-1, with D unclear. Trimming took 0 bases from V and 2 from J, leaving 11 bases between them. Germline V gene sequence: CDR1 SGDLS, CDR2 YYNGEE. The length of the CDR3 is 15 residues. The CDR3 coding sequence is TGTGCCAGCAGCGTAGGTGGAGGGTTTAACACTGAAGCTTTCTTT. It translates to CASSVGGGFNTEAFF.

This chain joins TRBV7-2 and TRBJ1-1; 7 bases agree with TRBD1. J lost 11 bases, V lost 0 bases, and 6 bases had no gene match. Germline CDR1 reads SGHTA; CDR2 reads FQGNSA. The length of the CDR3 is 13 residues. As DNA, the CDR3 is TGTGCCAGCAGCTTAGCAGACAGGGTAAGCGCTTTCTTT. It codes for CASSLADRVSAFF.

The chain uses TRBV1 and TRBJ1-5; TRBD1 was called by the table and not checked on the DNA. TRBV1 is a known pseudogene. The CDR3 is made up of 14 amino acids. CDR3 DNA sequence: TGCACCAGCAGCCGAGGGACATCGAAGCAGCCCCAGCATTTT. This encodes CTSSRGTSKQPQHF.

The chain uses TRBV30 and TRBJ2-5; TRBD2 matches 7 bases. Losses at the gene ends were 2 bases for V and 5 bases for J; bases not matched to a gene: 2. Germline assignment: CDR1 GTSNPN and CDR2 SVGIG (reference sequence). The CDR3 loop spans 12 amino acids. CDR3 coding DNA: TGTGCCTGGAGTCCCGGGGGGGAGACCCAGTACTTC. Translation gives CAWSPGGETQYF.

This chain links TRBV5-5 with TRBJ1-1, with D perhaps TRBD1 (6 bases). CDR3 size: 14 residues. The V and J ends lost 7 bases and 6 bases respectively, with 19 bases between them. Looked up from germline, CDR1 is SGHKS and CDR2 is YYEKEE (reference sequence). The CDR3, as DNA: TGTGCCAGCGGAAACAGGGATATGAGGGCTGAAGCTTTCTTT. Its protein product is CASGNRDMRAEAFF.

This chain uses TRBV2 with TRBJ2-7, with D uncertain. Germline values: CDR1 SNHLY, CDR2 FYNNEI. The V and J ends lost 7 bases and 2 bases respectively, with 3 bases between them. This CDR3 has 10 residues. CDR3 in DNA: TGTGCCAGCATAGCCTACGAGCAGTACTTC. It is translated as CASIAYEQYF.

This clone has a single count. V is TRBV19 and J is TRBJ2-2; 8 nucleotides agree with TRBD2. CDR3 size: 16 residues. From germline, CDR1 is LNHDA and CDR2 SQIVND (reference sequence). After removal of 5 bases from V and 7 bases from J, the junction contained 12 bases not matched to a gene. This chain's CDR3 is CASSRGLAPQVGELFF. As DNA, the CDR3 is TGTGCCAGTAGTCGTGGACTAGCCCCGCAAGTCGGGGAGCTGTTTTTT.

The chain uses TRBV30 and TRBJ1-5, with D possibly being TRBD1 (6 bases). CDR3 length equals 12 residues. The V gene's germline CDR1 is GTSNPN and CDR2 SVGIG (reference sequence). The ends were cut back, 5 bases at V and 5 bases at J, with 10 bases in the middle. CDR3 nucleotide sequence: TGTGCCTGGGGGGCAGGGGATCAGCCCCAGCATTTT. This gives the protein CAWGAGDQPQHF.

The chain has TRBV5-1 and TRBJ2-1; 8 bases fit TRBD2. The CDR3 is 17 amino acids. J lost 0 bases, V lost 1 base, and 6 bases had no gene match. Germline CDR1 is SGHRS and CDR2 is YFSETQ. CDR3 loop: CASSLTGGTSSYNEQFF. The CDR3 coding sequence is TGCGCCAGCAGCTTGACGGGGGGGACCAGCTCCTACAATGAGCAGTTCTTC.

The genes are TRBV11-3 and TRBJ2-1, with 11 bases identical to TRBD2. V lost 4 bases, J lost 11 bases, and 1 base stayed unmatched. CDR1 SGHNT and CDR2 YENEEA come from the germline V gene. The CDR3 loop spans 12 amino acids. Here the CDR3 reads CASSSSGRKQFF. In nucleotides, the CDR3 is TGTGCCAGCAGCTCTAGCGGGAGGAAGCAGTTCTTC.

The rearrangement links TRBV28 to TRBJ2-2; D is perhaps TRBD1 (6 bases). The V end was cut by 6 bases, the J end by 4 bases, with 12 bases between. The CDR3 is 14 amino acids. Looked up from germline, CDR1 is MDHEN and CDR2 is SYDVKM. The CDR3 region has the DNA TGTGCCAGCAGCGCCGGACAGTTCACCGGGGAGCTGTTTTTT. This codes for CASSAGQFTGELFF.

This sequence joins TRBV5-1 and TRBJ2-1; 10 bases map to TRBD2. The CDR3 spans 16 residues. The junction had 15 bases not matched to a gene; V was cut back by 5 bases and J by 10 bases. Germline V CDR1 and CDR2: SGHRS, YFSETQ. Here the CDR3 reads CASSSGLADRYGEQFF. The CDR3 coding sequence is TGCGCCAGCAGTTCCGGACTAGCGGACCGATACGGCGAGCAGTTCTTC.

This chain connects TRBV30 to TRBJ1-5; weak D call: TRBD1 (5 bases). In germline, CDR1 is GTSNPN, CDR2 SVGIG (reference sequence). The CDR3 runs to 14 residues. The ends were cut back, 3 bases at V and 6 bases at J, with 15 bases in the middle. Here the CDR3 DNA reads TGTGCCTGGAGGGGGCAGGGCGACGGTCAGCCCCAGCATTTT. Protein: CAWRGQGDGQPQHF.